This T cell receptor beta chain was found in a study of shared clonotypes between healthy human individuals. Turning to the study itself: Two female and three male donors aged 18 to 49 were enrolled. Overall study findings and caveats: With a few donors compared, roughly 5% of naive CD4 clonotypes were shared.

The naive CD8 subset, CD45RO-negative cells positively selected for CCR7, excluded terminally differentiated effector memory CD45RA+ cells. To note about this clone: Its target is unknown.

This CDR3 is built from 15 residues. The ends lost 6 bases at V and 3 bases at J; junction bases unmatched: 6. Germline-derived CDR1 and CDR2 are SNHLY and FYNNEI. Sequenced by immunoSEQ multiplex PCR; TCRdb stores in-frame clones only, minus some. The repertoire holds about 870,000 clones, with 80% to 95% as singletons. The source of this sequence is a man aged 30 to 45 in good health. Sequenced material: naive CD8+ T cells sorted from blood. The rearrangement uses TRBV2 and TRBJ2-1, with 9 positions matching TRBD2. CDR3 sequence: CASSAGTSNYNEQFF. As DNA, the CDR3 is TGTGCCAGCAGCGCCGGGACTAGCAACTACAATGAGCAGTTCTTC.